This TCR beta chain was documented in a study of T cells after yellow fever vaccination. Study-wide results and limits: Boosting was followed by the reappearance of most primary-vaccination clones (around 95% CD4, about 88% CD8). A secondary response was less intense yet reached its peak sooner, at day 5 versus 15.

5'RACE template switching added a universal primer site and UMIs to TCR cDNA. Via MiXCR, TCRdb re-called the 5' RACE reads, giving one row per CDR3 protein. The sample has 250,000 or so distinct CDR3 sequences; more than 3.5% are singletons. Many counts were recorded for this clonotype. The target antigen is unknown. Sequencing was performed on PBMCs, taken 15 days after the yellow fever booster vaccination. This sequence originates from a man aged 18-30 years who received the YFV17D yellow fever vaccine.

The CDR3 sequence is CASSLEGRGANEQFF. The CDR3 DNA reads as TGTGCCAGCAGCTTAGAGGGGCGGGGGGCCAATGAGCAGTTCTTC. The V gene is TRBV7-9, the J gene TRBJ2-1; 8 bases are shared with TRBD2. Germline lookup yields CDR1 SEHNR and CDR2 FQNEAQ (reference sequence). Unmatched junction bases numbered 5, after V lost 1 base and J lost 6 bases. This CDR3 spans 15 amino acids. The variable domain in full, completed from reference TRBV7-9 and TRBJ2-1, reads DTGVSQNPRHKITKRGQNVTFRCDPISEHNRLYWYRQTLGQGPEFLTYFQNEAQLEKSRLLSDRFSAERPKGSFSTLEIQRTEQGDSAMYLCASSLEGRGANEQFFGPGTRLTVL.